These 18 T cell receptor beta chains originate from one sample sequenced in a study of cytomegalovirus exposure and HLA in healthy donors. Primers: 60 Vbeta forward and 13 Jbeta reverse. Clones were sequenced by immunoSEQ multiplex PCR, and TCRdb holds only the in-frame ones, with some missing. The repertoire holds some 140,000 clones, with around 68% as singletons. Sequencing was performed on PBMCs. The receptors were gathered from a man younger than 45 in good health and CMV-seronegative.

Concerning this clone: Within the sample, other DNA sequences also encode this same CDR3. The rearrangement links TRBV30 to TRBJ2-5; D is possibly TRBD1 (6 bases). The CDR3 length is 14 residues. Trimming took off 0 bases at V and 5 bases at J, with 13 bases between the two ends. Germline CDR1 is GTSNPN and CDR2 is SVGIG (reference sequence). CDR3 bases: TGTGCCTGGAGTGTATTTGGGGGCCGGGAGACCCAGTACTTC. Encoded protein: CAWSVFGGRETQYF.

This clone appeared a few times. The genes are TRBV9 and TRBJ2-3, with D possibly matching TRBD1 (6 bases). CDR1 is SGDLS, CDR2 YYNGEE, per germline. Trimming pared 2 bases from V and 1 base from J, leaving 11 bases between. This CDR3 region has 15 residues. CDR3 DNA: TGTGCCAGCAGCGTGGGGACACCCGGCACAGATACGCAGTATTTT. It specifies CASSVGTPGTDTQYF.

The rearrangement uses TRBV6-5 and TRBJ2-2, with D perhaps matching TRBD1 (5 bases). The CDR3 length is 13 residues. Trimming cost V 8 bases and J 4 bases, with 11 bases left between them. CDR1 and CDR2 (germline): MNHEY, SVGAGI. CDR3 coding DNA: TGTGCCAGCTCTATTCAGGGCACCGGGGAGCTGTTTTTT. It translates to CASSIQGTGELFF.

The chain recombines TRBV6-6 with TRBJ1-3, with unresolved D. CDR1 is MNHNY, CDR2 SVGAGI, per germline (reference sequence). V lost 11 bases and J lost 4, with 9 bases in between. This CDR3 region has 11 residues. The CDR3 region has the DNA TGTGCCTCCCTAACCGGAAACACCATATATTTT. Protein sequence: CASLTGNTIYF.

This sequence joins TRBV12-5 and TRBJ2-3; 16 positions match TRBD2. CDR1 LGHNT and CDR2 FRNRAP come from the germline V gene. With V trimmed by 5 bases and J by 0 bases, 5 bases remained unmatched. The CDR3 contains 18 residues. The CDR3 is CASGPGTSGGASTDTQYF. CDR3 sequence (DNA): TGTGCTAGTGGTCCAGGGACTAGCGGGGGGGCGAGCACAGATACGCAGTATTTT.

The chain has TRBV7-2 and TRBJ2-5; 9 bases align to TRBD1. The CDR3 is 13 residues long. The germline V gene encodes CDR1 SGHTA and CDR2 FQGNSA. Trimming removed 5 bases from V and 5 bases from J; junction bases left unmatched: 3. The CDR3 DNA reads TGTGCCAGCAGCAAGACAGGGGGGGAGACCCAGTACTTC. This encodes CASSKTGGETQYF.

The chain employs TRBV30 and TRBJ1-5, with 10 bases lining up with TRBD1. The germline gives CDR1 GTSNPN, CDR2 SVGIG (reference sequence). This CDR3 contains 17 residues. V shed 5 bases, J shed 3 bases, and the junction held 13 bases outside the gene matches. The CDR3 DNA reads TGTGCCTGGCCTACTAATAGGGACAGGGGTACCAATCAGCCCCAGCATTTT. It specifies CAWPTNRDRGTNQPQHF.

The DNA for the CDR3 is TGTGCCACCAGCAGAGGGGAGGGGAGTACGCAGTATTTT. This translates into CATSRGEGSTQYF. This sequence joins TRBV15 and TRBJ2-3; 7 positions agree with TRBD2. V trimming: 1 base; J trimming: 8 bases; junction bases outside the gene matches: 3. Germline lookup yields CDR1 LNHNV and CDR2 YYDKDF (reference sequence). This CDR3 spans 13 amino acids.

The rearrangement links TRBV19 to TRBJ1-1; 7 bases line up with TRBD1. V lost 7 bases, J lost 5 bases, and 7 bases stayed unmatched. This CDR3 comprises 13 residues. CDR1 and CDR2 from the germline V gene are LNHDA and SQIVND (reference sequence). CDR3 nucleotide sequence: TGTGCCAGTACCAGGAGGGGGCTGACTGAAGCTTTCTTT. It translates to CASTRRGLTEAFF.

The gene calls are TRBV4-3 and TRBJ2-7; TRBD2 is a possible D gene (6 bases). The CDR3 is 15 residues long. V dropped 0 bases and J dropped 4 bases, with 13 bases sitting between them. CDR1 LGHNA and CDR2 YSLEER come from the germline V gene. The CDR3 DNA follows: TGCGCCAGCAGCCAAGAAGGGACTTCGGAATACGAGCAGTACTTC. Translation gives CASSQEGTSEYEQYF.

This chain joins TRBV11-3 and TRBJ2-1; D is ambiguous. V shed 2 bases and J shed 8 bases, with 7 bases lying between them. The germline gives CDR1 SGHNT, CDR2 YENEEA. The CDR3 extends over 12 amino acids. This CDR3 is CASSLTGYEQFF. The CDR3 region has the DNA TGTGCCAGCAGCTTAACCGGGTATGAGCAGTTCTTC. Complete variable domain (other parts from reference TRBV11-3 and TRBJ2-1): EAGVVQSPRYKIIEKKQPVAFWCNPISGHNTLYWYLQNLGQGPELLIRYENEEAVDDSQLPKDRFSAERLKGVDSTLKIQPAELGDSAVYLCASSLTGYEQFFGPGTRLTVL.

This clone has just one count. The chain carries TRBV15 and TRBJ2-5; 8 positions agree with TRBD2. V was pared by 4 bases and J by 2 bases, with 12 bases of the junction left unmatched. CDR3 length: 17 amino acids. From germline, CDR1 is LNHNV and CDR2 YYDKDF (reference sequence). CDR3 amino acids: CATSTPGGAGGQETQYF. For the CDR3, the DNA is TGTGCCACCAGCACCCCCGGAGGGGCGGGGGGACAAGAGACCCAGTACTTC. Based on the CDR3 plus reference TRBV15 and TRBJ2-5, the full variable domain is DAMVIQNPRYQVTQFGKPVTLSCSQTLNHNVMYWYQQKSSQAPKLLFHYYDKDFNNEADTPDNFQSRRPNTSFCFLDIRSPGLGDTAMYLCATSTPGGAGGQETQYFGPGTRLLVL.

This CDR3 is CASSARPGGYTF. In DNA form, the CDR3 reads TGTGCCAGCAGTGCGAGGCCTGGCGGCTACACCTTC. The gene calls are TRBV6-1 and TRBJ1-2; unclear D gene. The CDR3 totals 12 residues. The V gene lost 4 bases and the J gene lost 8 bases, with 11 bases spanning the gap. Germline CDR1 MNHNS, CDR2 SASEGT.

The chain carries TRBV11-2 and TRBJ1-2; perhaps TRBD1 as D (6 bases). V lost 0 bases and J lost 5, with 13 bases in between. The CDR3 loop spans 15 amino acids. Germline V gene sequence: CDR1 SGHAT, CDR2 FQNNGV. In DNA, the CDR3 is TGTGCCAGCAGCTTAGATCAGGGGATTGTATATGGCTACACCTTC. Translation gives CASSLDQGIVYGYTF.

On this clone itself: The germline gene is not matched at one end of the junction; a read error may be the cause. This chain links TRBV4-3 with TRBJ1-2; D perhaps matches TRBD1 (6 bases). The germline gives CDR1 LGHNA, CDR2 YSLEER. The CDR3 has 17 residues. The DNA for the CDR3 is TGCGCCAGCAGCCAAGATCGTTTAAACAGGGAGCTCAATGGCTACCCCTTC. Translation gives CASSQDRLNRELNGYPF.

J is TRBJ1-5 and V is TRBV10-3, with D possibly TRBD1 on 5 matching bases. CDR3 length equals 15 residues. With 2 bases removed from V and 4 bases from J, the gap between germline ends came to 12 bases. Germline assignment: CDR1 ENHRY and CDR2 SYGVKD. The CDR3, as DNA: TGTGCCATCAGTGAGGGAGGGACGGTAAATCAGCCCCAGCATTTT. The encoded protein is CAISEGGTVNQPQHF.

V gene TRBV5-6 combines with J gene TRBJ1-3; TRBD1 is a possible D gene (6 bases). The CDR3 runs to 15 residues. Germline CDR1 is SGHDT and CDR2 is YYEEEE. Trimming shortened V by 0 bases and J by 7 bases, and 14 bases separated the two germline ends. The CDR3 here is CASSLGGFQGNTIYF. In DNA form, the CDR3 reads TGTGCCAGCAGCTTGGGTGGCTTTCAGGGGAACACCATATATTTT.

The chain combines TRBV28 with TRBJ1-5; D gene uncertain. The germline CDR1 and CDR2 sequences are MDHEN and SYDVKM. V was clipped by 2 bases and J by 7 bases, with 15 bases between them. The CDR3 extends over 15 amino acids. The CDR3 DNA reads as TGTGCCAGCAGTTTAGCTCGTTCGGGGAGCCAGCCCCAGCATTTT. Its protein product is CASSLARSGSQPQHF.